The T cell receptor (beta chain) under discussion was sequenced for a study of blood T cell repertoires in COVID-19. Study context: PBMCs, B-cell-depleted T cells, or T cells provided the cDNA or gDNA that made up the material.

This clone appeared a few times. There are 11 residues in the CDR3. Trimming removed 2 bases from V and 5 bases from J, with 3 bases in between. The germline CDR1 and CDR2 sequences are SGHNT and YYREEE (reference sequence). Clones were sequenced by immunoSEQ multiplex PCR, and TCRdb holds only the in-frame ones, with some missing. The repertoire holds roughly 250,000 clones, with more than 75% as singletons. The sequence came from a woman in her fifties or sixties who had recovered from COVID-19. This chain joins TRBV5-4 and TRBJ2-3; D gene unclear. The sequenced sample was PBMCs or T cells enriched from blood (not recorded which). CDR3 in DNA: TGTGCCAGCAGCTTACAAGATACGCAGTATTTT. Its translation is CASSLQDTQYF.